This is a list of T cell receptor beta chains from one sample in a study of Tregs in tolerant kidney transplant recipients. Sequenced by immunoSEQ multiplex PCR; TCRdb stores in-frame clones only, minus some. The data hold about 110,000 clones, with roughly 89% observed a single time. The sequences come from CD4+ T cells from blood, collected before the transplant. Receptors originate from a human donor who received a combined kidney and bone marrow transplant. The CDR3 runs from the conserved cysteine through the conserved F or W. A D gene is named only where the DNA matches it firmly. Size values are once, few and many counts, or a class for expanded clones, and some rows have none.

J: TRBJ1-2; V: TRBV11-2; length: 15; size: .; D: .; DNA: TGTGCCAGCAGCTTAGGCAGGCGGGACAACTATGGCTACACCTTC; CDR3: CASSLGRRDNYGYTF
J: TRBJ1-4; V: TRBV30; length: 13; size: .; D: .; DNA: TGTGCCTGGAGTTTTGTCCGGAATGAAAAACTGTTTTTT; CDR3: CAWSFVRNEKLFF
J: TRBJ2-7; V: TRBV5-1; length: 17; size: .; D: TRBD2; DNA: TGCGCCAGCAGCTTGGGCTCTAGCGGGGCCAACTCCTACGAGCAGTACTTC; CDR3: CASSLGSSGANSYEQYF
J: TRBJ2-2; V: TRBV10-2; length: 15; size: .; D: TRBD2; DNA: TGCGCCAGCAGAGGGACTAGCGGGAGTGCCGGGGAGCTGTTTTTT; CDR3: CASRGTSGSAGELFF
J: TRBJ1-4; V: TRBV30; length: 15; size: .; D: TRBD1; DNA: TGTGCCTGGAGTGTAGGGAGACAGGGACCTGAAAAACTGTTTTTT; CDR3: CAWSVGRQGPEKLFF
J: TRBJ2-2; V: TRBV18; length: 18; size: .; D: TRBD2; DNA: TGTGCCAGCTCACCGAGGGGACTAGCGTCGGGGAACACCGGGGAGCTGTTTTTT; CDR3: CASSPRGLASGNTGELFF
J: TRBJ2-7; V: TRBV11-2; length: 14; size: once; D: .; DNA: TGTGCCAGCAGCTTAGCGGGGTACTCCTACGAGCAGTACTTC; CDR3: CASSLAGYSYEQYF
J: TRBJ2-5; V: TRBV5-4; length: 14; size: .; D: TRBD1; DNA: TGTGCCAGCAGGTTGGACAGGGTCCCGGAGACCCAGTACTTC; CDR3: CASRLDRVPETQYF
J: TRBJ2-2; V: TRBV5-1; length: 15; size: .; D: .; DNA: TGCGCCAGCAGCTTGGGACAGCCGAACACCGGGGAGCTGTTTTTT; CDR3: CASSLGQPNTGELFF
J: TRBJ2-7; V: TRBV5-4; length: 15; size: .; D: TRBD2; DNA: TGTGCCAGCAGCTTTGGGGGGGGTGGTCTCTACGAGCAGTACTTC; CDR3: CASSFGGGGLYEQYF
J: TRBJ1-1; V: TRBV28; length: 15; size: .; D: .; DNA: TGTGCCAGCAAAGGGGGTGATGGGGCCTGGACTGAAGCTTTCTTT; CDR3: CASKGGDGAWTEAFF
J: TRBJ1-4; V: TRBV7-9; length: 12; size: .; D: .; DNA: TGTGCCAGCAGCTCTCCTTATGAAAAACTGTTTTTT; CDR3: CASSSPYEKLFF
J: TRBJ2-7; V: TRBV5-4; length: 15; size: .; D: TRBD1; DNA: TGTGCCAGCAGCTTGGGACAGGGGGCTGGCTACGAGCAGTACTTC; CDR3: CASSLGQGAGYEQYF
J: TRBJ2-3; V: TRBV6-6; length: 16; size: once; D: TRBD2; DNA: TGTGCCAGCAGTTACGCACTAGCGGGAGTGGTTCATACGCAGTATTTT; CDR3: CASSYALAGVVHTQYF
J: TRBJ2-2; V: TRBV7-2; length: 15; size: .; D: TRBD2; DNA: TGTGCCAGCAGCCCCAGCGGGGGGCCTCTGGGGGAGCTGTTTTTT; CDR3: CASSPSGGPLGELFF
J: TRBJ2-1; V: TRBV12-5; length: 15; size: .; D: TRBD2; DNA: TGTGCTAGTGGTTTGGGGCTAGCGGCCGTAAATAGGCAGTTCTTC; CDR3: CASGLGLAAVNRQFF
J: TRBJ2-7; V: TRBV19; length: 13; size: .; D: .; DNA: TGTGCCAGTAGACGGACAGACTCCTACGAGCAGTACTTC; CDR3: CASRRTDSYEQYF
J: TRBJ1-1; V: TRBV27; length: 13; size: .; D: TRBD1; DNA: TGTGCCAGCAGTCGACAGGGGAACACTGAAGCTTTCTTT; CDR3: CASSRQGNTEAFF
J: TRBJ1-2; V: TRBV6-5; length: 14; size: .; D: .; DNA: TGTGCCAGCAGTTACTCGGTGACATTTTATGGCTACACCTTC; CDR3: CASSYSVTFYGYTF
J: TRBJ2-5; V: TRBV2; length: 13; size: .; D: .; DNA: TGTGCCAGCAGTGAGGAGGATCAAGAGACCCAGTACTTC; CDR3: CASSEEDQETQYF
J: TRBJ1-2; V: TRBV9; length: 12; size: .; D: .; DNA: TGTGCCAGCAGCGCCACTGGTTATGGCTACACCTTC; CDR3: CASSATGYGYTF
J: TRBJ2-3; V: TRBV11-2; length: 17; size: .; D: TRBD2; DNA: TGTGCCAGCAGCTTAGACATAGCGGGGAAGAGCACAGATACGCAGTATTTT; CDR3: CASSLDIAGKSTDTQYF
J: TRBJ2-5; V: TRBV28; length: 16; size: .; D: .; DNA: TGTGCCAGCAGTCAAGGGTTGGGGTTGGGAGAAGAGACCCAGTACTTC; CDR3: CASSQGLGLGEETQYF
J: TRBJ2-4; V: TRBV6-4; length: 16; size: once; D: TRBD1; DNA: TGTGCCAGCAGTCAAGGACAGGTCGCAGCCAAAAACATTCAGTACTTC; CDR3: CASSQGQVAAKNIQYF
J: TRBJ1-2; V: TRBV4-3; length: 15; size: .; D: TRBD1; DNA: TGCGCCAGCAGCCAAGATCAGGGGGCCGGCTATGGCTACACCTTC; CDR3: CASSQDQGAGYGYTF
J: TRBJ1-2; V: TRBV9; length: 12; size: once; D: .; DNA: TGTGCCAGCAGCGCCAGGGGCTATGGCTACACCTTC; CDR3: CASSARGYGYTF
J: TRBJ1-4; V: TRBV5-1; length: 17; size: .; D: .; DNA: TGCGCCAGCAGCACCGAATCAGGGGCCTTGGCGAGGGAAAAACTGTTTTTT; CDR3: CASSTESGALAREKLFF
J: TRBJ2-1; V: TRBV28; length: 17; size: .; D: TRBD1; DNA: TGTGCCAGCAGTTTAAGCTTCGGGACAGGGGCGAGGGTTGAGCAGTTCTTC; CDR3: CASSLSFGTGARVEQFF
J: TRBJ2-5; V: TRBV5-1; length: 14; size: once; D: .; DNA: TGCGCCAGCAGCTTGTTGGGGGGTCAAGAGACCCAGTACTTC; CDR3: CASSLLGGQETQYF
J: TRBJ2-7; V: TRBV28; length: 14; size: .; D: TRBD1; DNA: TGTGCCAGCAGTTTTGGACAGGGTGGCAACGAGCAGTACTTC; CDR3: CASSFGQGGNEQYF
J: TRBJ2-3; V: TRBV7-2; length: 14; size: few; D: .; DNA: TGTGCCAGCAGCTTCAGCGGGTACACAGATACGCAGTATTTT; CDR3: CASSFSGYTDTQYF